This is a list of T cell receptor beta chains from one sample in a study of T cells in localized non-small cell lung cancer. The method was immunoSEQ multiplex PCR; TCRdb's version includes in-frame clones alone and lacks a portion of them. This sample has tens of thousands of clones, with 84% found just once. Sequencing used peripheral blood, obtained before any cancer treatment. These TCRs come from a man aged 40-75 years with stage I lung adenocarcinoma. Each CDR3 is given with its conserved first and last residue. D genes are given only for firm matches. Part of the rows lack a size; the others show once, few, many or a class for expanded clones.

D: TRBD2; size: NA; J: TRBJ2-1; V: TRBV7-9; DNA: TGTGCCAGCAGCGACCTTGGGACTAGCGGGACGAGCTCCTACAATGAGCAGTTCTTC; CDR3: CASSDLGTSGTSSYNEQFF
D: NA; size: NA; J: TRBJ2-7; V: TRBV20-1; DNA: TGCAGTGCCACGGTGAGCTACGAGCAGTACTTC; CDR3: CSATVSYEQYF
D: NA; size: NA; J: TRBJ2-1; V: TRBV6-5; DNA: TGTGCCAGCAGTTACGACGGGAATGAGCAGTTCTTC; CDR3: CASSYDGNEQFF
D: NA; size: NA; J: TRBJ2-7; V: TRBV4-1; DNA: TGCGCCAGCAGCCCGCTAAAGGAGCCCTACGAGCAGTACTTC; CDR3: CASSPLKEPYEQYF
D: NA; size: NA; J: TRBJ2-1; V: TRBV27; DNA: TGTGCCAGCAGCTACCAGGTCCATGAGCAGTTCTTC; CDR3: CASSYQVHEQFF
D: NA; size: NA; J: TRBJ2-1; V: TRBV27; DNA: TGTGCCAGCAGTCTCTCACCTGACAATGAGCAGTTCTTC; CDR3: CASSLSPDNEQFF
D: TRBD1; size: NA; J: TRBJ1-5; V: TRBV7-2; DNA: TGTGCCAGCAGCCGACAGGGCGATAGCAATCAGCCCCAGCATTTT; CDR3: CASSRQGDSNQPQHF
D: TRBD1; size: NA; J: TRBJ2-7; V: TRBV5-1; DNA: TGCGCCAGCAGCGCCCGGACAGGGGGCGACGAGCAGTACTTC; CDR3: CASSARTGGDEQYF
D: NA; size: NA; J: TRBJ2-5; V: TRBV4-1; DNA: TGCGCCAGCAGCCAAGGTCAGTCGGGGGGCTATGGGGAGACCCAGTACTTC; CDR3: CASSQGQSGGYGETQYF
D: TRBD1; size: NA; J: TRBJ2-7; V: TRBV5-6; DNA: TGTGCCAGCAGCTTGTTTGGACAGGCCTCCTACGAGCAGTACTTC; CDR3: CASSLFGQASYEQYF
D: TRBD1; size: few; J: TRBJ1-2; V: TRBV5-1; DNA: TGCGCCAGCAGCTTGGGACAGGGAATAAACTATGGCTACACCTTC; CDR3: CASSLGQGINYGYTF
D: TRBD1; size: NA; J: TRBJ1-5; V: TRBV19; DNA: TGTGCCAGTAGTATAAGAAAGCAGGGGGCTATTCAGCCCCAGCATTTT; CDR3: CASSIRKQGAIQPQHF
D: NA; size: NA; J: TRBJ1-5; V: TRBV19; DNA: TGTGCCAGTAGTATGAAAGGGGCAGAGAATAGCAATCAGCCCCAGCATTTT; CDR3: CASSMKGAENSNQPQHF
D: NA; size: few; J: TRBJ1-4; V: TRBV9; DNA: TGTGCCAGCAGCCCTACCCTGGCCCCCGGCCAACTGTTTTTT; CDR3: CASSPTLAPGQLFF
D: NA; size: NA; J: TRBJ2-2; V: TRBV9; DNA: TGTGCCAGCAGCCTACTTAGCGTCGGGGAGCTGTTTTTT; CDR3: CASSLLSVGELFF
D: NA; size: NA; J: TRBJ2-5; V: TRBV19; DNA: TGTGCCAGCCCAAACAAAGAGGGGACAAACCAAGAGACCCAGTACTTC; CDR3: CASPNKEGTNQETQYF
D: TRBD1; size: NA; J: TRBJ1-4; V: TRBV7-9; DNA: TGTGCCAGCAGCTCGGGACAGGCCACTAATGAAAAACTGTTTTTT; CDR3: CASSSGQATNEKLFF
D: TRBD2; size: NA; J: TRBJ2-5; V: TRBV5-4; DNA: TGTGCCAGCAGCCGTCCACTAGCGGGAGGAGAGACCCAGTACTTC; CDR3: CASSRPLAGGETQYF
D: NA; size: NA; J: TRBJ2-2; V: TRBV30; DNA: TGTGCCTGGATCAAAACCGGGGCGGCCGGGGAGCTGTTTTTT; CDR3: CAWIKTGAAGELFF
D: NA; size: NA; J: TRBJ1-4; V: TRBV28; DNA: TGTGCCAGCAGTTTTGCAGGGATGGTTGAAAAACTGTTTTTT; CDR3: CASSFAGMVEKLFF
D: NA; size: NA; J: TRBJ2-1; V: TRBV6-5; DNA: TGTGCCAGCAGTTACCCCGGGTATGAGCAGTTCTTC; CDR3: CASSYPGYEQFF
D: NA; size: NA; J: TRBJ2-7; V: TRBV15; DNA: TGTGCCACCAGCACCGGAAGGAGGTACGAGCAGTACTTC; CDR3: CATSTGRRYEQYF
D: TRBD2; size: NA; J: TRBJ2-1; V: TRBV7-6; DNA: TGTGCCAGCAGCTTAGGCAGGGCGGGAGCTCGCAATGAGCAGTTCTTC; CDR3: CASSLGRAGARNEQFF
D: NA; size: NA; J: TRBJ2-3; V: TRBV20-1; DNA: TGCAGCGCCCCTCTTGATACGCAGTATTTT; CDR3: CSAPLDTQYF
D: NA; size: once; J: TRBJ2-1; V: TRBV19; DNA: TGTGCCAGTAGTATGTACGGCGAGCAGTTCTTC; CDR3: CASSMYGEQFF
D: TRBD2; size: NA; J: TRBJ2-1; V: TRBV5-6; DNA: TGTGCCAGCAGCCCCCTAGCGGGATTAAACAATGAGCAGTTCTTC; CDR3: CASSPLAGLNNEQFF
D: NA; size: NA; J: TRBJ1-1; V: TRBV6-6; DNA: TGTGCCAGCAGGCAGAAGGGCCCTGAAGCTTTCTTT; CDR3: CASRQKGPEAFF
D: NA; size: NA; J: TRBJ2-2; V: TRBV7-3; DNA: TGTGCCAGCAGCTTAACCACAGGAGGGGGGGAGCTGTTTTTT; CDR3: CASSLTTGGGELFF
D: TRBD2; size: NA; J: TRBJ2-2; V: TRBV5-4; DNA: TGTGCCAGCAGCCCTGGACTAGCGGTCGACACCGGGGAGCTGTTTTTT; CDR3: CASSPGLAVDTGELFF
D: NA; size: NA; J: TRBJ2-7; V: TRBV5-1; DNA: TGCGCCAGCAGCGGTTCCTACGAGCAGTACTTC; CDR3: CASSGSYEQYF
D: NA; size: NA; J: TRBJ2-3; V: TRBV9; DNA: TGTGCCAGCAGCGTTACCCCCTCCACAGATACGCAGTATTTT; CDR3: CASSVTPSTDTQYF
D: NA; size: few; J: TRBJ1-1; V: TRBV30; DNA: TGTGCCTCAAGTCTCGGCGCTGAAGCTTTCTTT; CDR3: CASSLGAEAFF
D: NA; size: NA; J: TRBJ1-2; V: TRBV30; DNA: TGTGCCTGGAGTGTAGCCCTGTATGGCTACACCTTC; CDR3: CAWSVALYGYTF
D: TRBD2; size: NA; J: TRBJ2-1; V: TRBV2; DNA: TGTGCCAGCATGGAACTCATCCTTCACCGGCGGGGGAATGAGCAGTTCTTC; CDR3: CASMELILHRRGNEQFF
D: NA; size: NA; J: TRBJ1-1; V: TRBV10-3; DNA: TGTGCCATCAGTGAGTCGCCAGGGGCCCTTGGGGACACTGAAGCTTTCTTT; CDR3: CAISESPGALGDTEAFF
D: NA; size: NA; J: TRBJ1-4; V: TRBV19; DNA: TGTGCCAGTAAGGTCGGACACACTAATGAAAAACTGTTTTTT; CDR3: CASKVGHTNEKLFF
D: TRBD1; size: NA; J: TRBJ2-1; V: TRBV11-1; DNA: TGTGCCAGCAGCCGGGATAGCGCCGGGACAGGGAAATACAATGAGCAGTTCTTC; CDR3: CASSRDSAGTGKYNEQFF
D: NA; size: NA; J: TRBJ2-7; V: TRBV6-6; DNA: TGTGCCAGCAGTAGACCGGGACTGGGACCCTACGAGCAGTACTTC; CDR3: CASSRPGLGPYEQYF
D: NA; size: NA; J: TRBJ1-1; V: TRBV6-6; DNA: TGTGCCAGCAGTTACTCTATTGGGACTGAAGCTTTCTTT; CDR3: CASSYSIGTEAFF
D: NA; size: NA; J: TRBJ1-2; V: TRBV4-3; DNA: TGCGCCAGCAGCCAAGAGGAGTCAGACGTCTATGGCTACACCTTC; CDR3: CASSQEESDVYGYTF
D: TRBD1; size: NA; J: TRBJ2-7; V: TRBV28; DNA: TGTGCCAGCAGACAGACATCGGGACAGGGGAAACAGTACTTC; CDR3: CASRQTSGQGKQYF
D: NA; size: NA; J: TRBJ1-1; V: TRBV7-6; DNA: TGTGCCAGCAGCCCCGTGGGAGGGTGGAACACTGAAGCTTTCTTT; CDR3: CASSPVGGWNTEAFF
D: TRBD2; size: NA; J: TRBJ2-5; V: TRBV27; DNA: TGTGCCAGCTCAACTAGCGGGAGCTGGGGGGAGACCCAGTACTTC; CDR3: CASSTSGSWGETQYF
D: TRBD1; size: NA; J: TRBJ1-2; V: TRBV27; DNA: TGTGCCAGCAGTGACAGGGCTGATCATGGCTACACCTTC; CDR3: CASSDRADHGYTF
D: NA; size: few; J: TRBJ1-1; V: TRBV6-5; DNA: TGTGCCGTTAAGGTGGACGGACGGAACACTGAAGCTTTCTTT; CDR3: CAVKVDGRNTEAFF
D: NA; size: NA; J: TRBJ1-3; V: TRBV28; DNA: TGTGCCAGCAGTTTATCTGGGAAGGGCCCTATTGGAAACACCATATATTTT; CDR3: CASSLSGKGPIGNTIYF
D: TRBD2; size: few; J: TRBJ2-2; V: TRBV29-1; DNA: TGCAGCGTTGGACTAGCGGCAAACACCGGGGAGCTGTTTTTT; CDR3: CSVGLAANTGELFF
D: NA; size: NA; J: TRBJ2-1; V: TRBV9; DNA: TGTGCCAGCAGCGTAGGTCACAGGAGCGCCTACAATGAGCAGTTCTTC; CDR3: CASSVGHRSAYNEQFF
D: NA; size: NA; J: TRBJ1-1; V: TRBV28; DNA: TGTGCCACCATCCGTCGGTTTAACACTGAAGCTTTCTTT; CDR3: CATIRRFNTEAFF
D: NA; size: medium-sized; J: TRBJ2-1; V: TRBV27; DNA: TGTGCCAGCAGTTCCTTAGTCGTGAATGAGCAGTTCTTC; CDR3: CASSSLVVNEQFF
D: TRBD1; size: NA; J: TRBJ1-2; V: TRBV6-4; DNA: TGTGCCAGCAGCCCGGGACAGGGGGACTATGGCTACACCTTC; CDR3: CASSPGQGDYGYTF
D: NA; size: NA; J: TRBJ2-3; V: TRBV6-5; DNA: TGTGCCAGCAGCCAACCGAGGGGCCCAGATACGCAGTATTTT; CDR3: CASSQPRGPDTQYF